One and the same sample provided the 17 T cell receptor beta chains below, sequenced in a study of response to subunit inactivated influenza vaccine. TCRdb redid the calling of the RT-PCR reads with MiXCR, one entry per CDR3 protein. The table has roughly 570,000 distinct CDR3 sequences, approximately 13% seen once; the top ten hold over 10%. The sample in question was PBMCs from blood, obtained roughly 46 days after vaccination. Source of these receptors: a man aged 45-65 years who received an inactivated influenza vaccine.

This clonotype showed up just a few times. The V call is TRBV10-3, the J call TRBJ2-7; unclear D gene. This CDR3 is 15 amino acids long. With 0 bases removed from V and 0 bases from J, the gap between germline ends came to 9 bases. CDR1 and CDR2 (germline): ENHRY, SYGVKD. The CDR3 sequence: CAISESGSPSYEQYF. CDR3 sequence (DNA): TGTGCCATCAGTGAGTCAGGATCCCCCTCCTACGAGCAGTACTTC.

This clonotype showed up just a few times. The chain links TRBV5-1 to TRBJ2-7; 7 nucleotides line up with TRBD1. Trimming removed 4 bases from V and 0 bases from J; junction bases left unmatched: 7. Germline V gene data show CDR1 as SGHRS and CDR2 as YFSETQ. The CDR3 covers 15 residues. CDR3: CASSTGALSSYEQYF. In nucleotides, the CDR3 is TGCGCCAGCAGCACAGGGGCCCTAAGCTCCTACGAGCAGTACTTC.

This clonotype was counted at least ten times. This chain joins TRBV15 and TRBJ2-3; no definite D call. CDR1 and CDR2 (germline): LNHNV, YYDKDF (reference sequence). This CDR3 has 17 amino acids. V lost 0 bases to trimming and J lost 0 bases, with 13 bases between them. The DNA of the CDR3 is TGTGCCACCAGCAGAGATATCCGTGTCACTAGCACAGATACGCAGTATTTT. It translates to CATSRDIRVTSTDTQYF.

This clonotype was detected a few times. The V and J genes are TRBV4-3 and TRBJ2-7; no definite D call. The CDR3 consists of 13 residues. Trimming removed 2 bases at V and 6 bases at J, with 11 bases between. The V gene's germline CDR1 is LGHNA and CDR2 YSLEER. The CDR3 loop reads CASSQKRNGEQYF. CDR3 DNA: TGCGCCAGCAGCCAAAAAAGGAACGGCGAGCAGTACTTC.

Many counts were recorded for this clonotype. V gene TRBV10-3 combines with J gene TRBJ2-1; the D gene could be TRBD1 or TRBD2 (6 bases each). This CDR3 has 14 residues. CDR1 is ENHRY and CDR2 is SYGVKD in the germline V gene. V lost 10 bases, J lost 6 bases, and 19 bases lay in between. DNA of the CDR3: TGTGCCACCGAGGAGGGGGTTTCCCCCAATGAGCAGTTCTTC. It yields the protein CATEEGVSPNEQFF.

This clonotype was counted at least ten times. This chain joins TRBV11-2 and TRBJ1-1; 9 bases align to TRBD1. The CDR3 is 14 residues long. Germline CDR1 reads SGHAT; CDR2 reads FQNNGV. V gave up 5 bases and J gave up 12 bases; unmatched junction bases: 13. Written as DNA, the CDR3 is TGTGCCAGCAGCAGACAGGGGGACCTAGGTGTGACTTTCTTT. It encodes CASSRQGDLGVTFF. The complete variable domain, with remaining parts taken from reference TRBV11-2 and TRBJ1-1, reads EAGVAQSPRYKIIEKRQSVAFWCNPISGHATLYWYQQILGQGPKLLIQFQNNGVVDDSQLPKDRFSAERLKGVDSTLKIQPAKLEDSAVYLCASSRQGDLGVTFFGQGTRLTVV.

Ten or more counts support this clonotype. The V call is TRBV18, the J call TRBJ2-1; 7 nucleotides line up with TRBD1. Germline V gives CDR1 KGHSH, CDR2 LQKENI. This CDR3 is built from 13 residues. The ends lost 5 bases at V and 8 bases at J; junction bases unmatched: 6. The CDR3 here is CASSTRQGDEQFF. In DNA, the CDR3 is TGTGCCAGCTCAACTCGACAGGGCGATGAGCAGTTCTTC.

The V gene is TRBV5-1, the J gene TRBJ1-3; D is unclear. The CDR3 is 13 amino acids. Germline CDR1 SGHRS, CDR2 YFSETQ. Trimming stripped 5 bases from V and 1 base from J, with 7 bases between. In nucleotides, the CDR3 is TGCGCCAGCAGAGGAGATTCTGGAAACACCATATATTTT. Its protein product is CASRGDSGNTIYF. The full variable domain, its missing parts supplied by reference TRBV5-1 and TRBJ1-3, is KAGVTQTPRYLIKTRGQQVTLSCSPISGHRSVSWYQQTPGQGLQFLFEYFSETQRNKGNFPGRFSGRQFSNSRSEMNVSTLELGDSALYLCASRGDSGNTIYFGEGSWLTVV.

J is TRBJ2-7 and V is TRBV4-3; D perhaps matches TRBD2 (5 bases). Germline values: CDR1 LGHNA, CDR2 YSLEER. V dropped 0 bases and J dropped 1 base, with 10 bases sitting between them. The CDR3 extends over 15 amino acids. CDR3 loop: CASSQDRGWSYEQYF. The DNA for the CDR3 is TGCGCCAGCAGCCAAGATCGGGGTTGGTCCTACGAGCAGTACTTC.

The chain has TRBV5-1 and TRBJ2-1; 7 bases match TRBD2. There are 15 residues in the CDR3. V lost 2 bases, J lost 10 bases, and 12 bases stayed unmatched. In germline, CDR1 is SGHRS, CDR2 YFSETQ. The CDR3 reads CASSFRVGGEGEQFF. The DNA for the CDR3 is TGCGCCAGCAGCTTCCGCGTCGGCGGGGAGGGAGAGCAGTTCTTC.

The table lists this clonotype with a few counts. CDR3 coding DNA: TGTGCCAGCAGCTCTAGCGGGGGGGGGTCGAATGAGCAGTTCTTC. It translates to CASSSSGGGSNEQFF. V usage is TRBV11-2 and J usage is TRBJ2-1; 12 positions match TRBD2. Per the germline V gene, CDR1 is SGHAT and CDR2 is FQNNGV. The CDR3 has 15 amino acids. V lost 4 bases to trimming and J lost 7 bases; unmatched junction nucleotides: 5.

This clonotype was recorded once. The CDR3 is CASSYGVAGYSYEQYF. The CDR3 DNA follows: TGTGCCAGCAGTTACGGTGTGGCAGGATACTCCTACGAGCAGTACTTC. This chain joins TRBV6-2 or TRBV6-3 and TRBJ2-7, with D uncertain. The CDR3 consists of 16 residues. Trimming took 2 bases from V and 0 from J, leaving 14 bases between them. In germline, CDR1 is MNHEY, CDR2 SVGEGT.

The chain carries TRBV11-2 and TRBJ2-5; possibly TRBD2 for D (5 bases). This CDR3 spans 18 amino acids. Trimming took off 4 bases at V and 5 bases at J, with 26 bases between the two ends. Germline CDR1 SGHAT, CDR2 FQNNGV. The CDR3 bases are TGTGCCAGCAGCTGGACCGCTACGGGGTCAGATTGGACCGAGACCCAGTACTTC. This gives the protein CASSWTATGSDWTETQYF.

V is TRBV6-2 or TRBV6-3 and J is TRBJ2-4; TRBD1 aligns across 9 bases. This CDR3 has 18 amino acids. Germline-derived CDR1 and CDR2 are MNHEY and SVGEGT. The junction had 11 bases not matched to a gene; V was cut back by 0 bases and J by 5 bases. Written as DNA, the CDR3 is TGTGCCAGCAGTTACTCAGGGACAGGGTGGTACCCCCAAAACATTCAGTACTTC. Its protein is CASSYSGTGWYPQNIQYF.

This clonotype was observed a handful of times. V gene TRBV5-1 combines with J gene TRBJ1-6, with D perhaps matching TRBD1 (5 bases). CDR1 is SGHRS, CDR2 YFSETQ, per germline. The CDR3 extends over 17 amino acids. V was trimmed by 1 base and J by 1 base, leaving 12 bases between them. The CDR3 loop is CASSLWGQVSYNSPLHF. The CDR3 nucleotides are TGCGCCAGCAGCTTGTGGGGCCAGGTATCCTATAATTCACCCCTCCACTTT. The full variable domain, with the rest looked up from reference TRBV5-1 and TRBJ1-6, is KAGVTQTPRYLIKTRGQQVTLSCSPISGHRSVSWYQQTPGQGLQFLFEYFSETQRNKGNFPGRFSGRQFSNSRSEMNVSTLELGDSALYLCASSLWGQVSYNSPLHFGNGTRLTVT.

The chain joins TRBV6-2 or TRBV6-3 to TRBJ2-5, with 16 bases fitting TRBD2. With 4 bases clipped from V and 5 bases from J, the junction kept 10 bases outside the gene matches. The CDR3 runs 18 residues. The germline gives CDR1 MNHEY, CDR2 SVGEGT. The CDR3 is CASSSGTSGGARHETQYF. The CDR3, as DNA: TGTGCCAGCAGTTCTGGGACTAGCGGGGGGGCGAGACATGAGACCCAGTACTTC.

This clonotype was recorded a few times. The chain joins TRBV20-1 to TRBJ2-1, with D unclear. Germline-derived CDR1 and CDR2 are DFQATT and SNEGSKA (reference sequence). Between the trimmed V and J ends, which lost 2 bases and 8 bases, there was a span of 16 bases. CDR3 length: 14 amino acids. CDR3 DNA sequence: TGCAGTGCTAGAAGGGCTAGTTTTTTACATGAGCAGTTCTTC. Protein sequence: CSARRASFLHEQFF.